Listed here are 10 T cell receptor beta chains from one sample, sequenced in a study of blood T cell repertoires in COVID-19. Assay used: immunoSEQ multiplex PCR; TCRdb lists only in-frame clones, some missing. The profile covers 300,000 to 350,000 clones, with about 87% appearing a single time and about 6% taken by the ten largest. The material sequenced was peripheral blood. These receptors all come from a woman in her fifties or sixties with COVID-19, enrolled during active disease.

In its sample, this clone was seen once. The chain uses TRBV12-3 or TRBV12-4 and TRBJ2-7; the D gene is possibly TRBD2 (5 bases). The ends were cut back, 5 bases at V and 5 bases at J, with 13 bases in the middle. This CDR3 is 13 amino acids long. The CDR3 DNA is TGTGCCAGCAGTCCGGCGGGCCCCCACGAGCAGTACTTC. This encodes CASSPAGPHEQYF.

This rearrangement joins TRBV5-6 to TRBJ2-3, with TRBD2 identical over 7 bases. Germline-derived CDR1 and CDR2 are SGHDT and YYEEEE. After removal of 4 bases from V and 6 bases from J, the junction contained 20 bases not matched to a gene. The CDR3 sequence is 18 residues long. The CDR3 DNA reads TGTGCCAGCAGCCCCTTCCTCGATTGGGGCGGGAGAGGTGATACGCAGTATTTT. It yields the protein CASSPFLDWGGRGDTQYF. Complete variable domain (other parts from reference TRBV5-6 and TRBJ2-3): DAGVTQSPTHLIKTRGQQVTLRCSPKSGHDTVSWYQQALGQGPQFIFQYYEEEERQRGNFPDRFSGHQFPNYSSELNVNALLLGDSALYLCASSPFLDWGGRGDTQYFGPGTRLTVL.

This clone was counted between two and nine times. This chain links TRBV6-5 with TRBJ1-2, with TRBD1 as a possible D gene (5 bases). V lost 8 bases and J 4 bases, leaving 14 bases between the germline ends. CDR1 and CDR2 from the germline V gene are MNHEY and SVGAGI. The CDR3 contains 13 residues. CDR3: CASAAGLFYGYTF. The CDR3 DNA sequence: TGTGCCAGCGCAGCAGGGCTCTTCTATGGCTACACCTTC.

A remark on this clone: Different DNA sequences within this sample yield the same CDR3. This rearrangement joins TRBV20-1 to TRBJ1-2; D remains unclear. The CDR3 runs 11 residues. Germline assignment: CDR1 DFQATT and CDR2 SNEGSKA (reference sequence). Trimming took off 3 bases at V and 4 bases at J, with 6 bases between the two ends. The chain's CDR3 is CSASSVYGYTF. CDR3 nucleotide sequence: TGCAGTGCTAGCTCTGTCTATGGCTACACCTTC.

Note on this clone: Additional DNA sequences in this sample encode the identical CDR3. The V call is TRBV5-1, the J call TRBJ2-3; D may be TRBD1 (6 bases). CDR3 size: 14 residues. With 2 bases removed from V and 6 bases from J, the gap between germline ends came to 13 bases. CDR1 is SGHRS and CDR2 is YFSETQ in the germline V gene. The CDR3 region is CASSFPGERDTQYF. The CDR3 nucleotides are TGCGCCAGCAGCTTTCCAGGGGAACGGGATACGCAGTATTTT. Drawing the rest from reference TRBV5-1 and TRBJ2-3, the complete variable domain is KAGVTQTPRYLIKTRGQQVTLSCSPISGHRSVSWYQQTPGQGLQFLFEYFSETQRNKGNFPGRFSGRQFSNSRSEMNVSTLELGDSALYLCASSFPGERDTQYFGPGTRLTVL.

The V and J genes are TRBV6-2 or TRBV6-3 and TRBJ2-5; D gene uncertain. CDR3 length: 14 amino acids. Deletions cut 0 bases from V and 2 bases from J, with 7 bases between. The germline CDR1 and CDR2 sequences are MNHEY and SVGEGT. In DNA, the CDR3 is TGTGCCAGCAGTTACTCTTCCAGTCAAGAGACCCAGTACTTC. It encodes CASSYSSSQETQYF.

This chain links TRBV18 with TRBJ1-1; D remains unclear. Germline CDR1 is KGHSH and CDR2 is LQKENI. Trimming pared 3 bases from V and 3 bases from J, leaving 14 bases between. The CDR3 consists of 15 residues. DNA for the CDR3: TGTGCCAGCTCACCCCGCAGTGGCAGCGACACTGAAGCTTTCTTT. Translated, it gives CASSPRSGSDTEAFF.

The chain is built from TRBV6-6 and TRBJ2-7; D is perhaps TRBD2 (6 bases). The CDR3 totals 12 residues. Looked up from germline, CDR1 is MNHNY and CDR2 is SVGAGI (reference sequence). V shed 6 bases and J shed 4 bases, with 10 bases lying between them. As DNA, the CDR3 is TGTGCCAGCAGCCTGGGGGGTTACGAGCAGTACTTC. Protein: CASSLGGYEQYF.

This chain joins TRBV6-6 and TRBJ2-1; perhaps TRBD1 as D (5 bases). The CDR3 sequence is 15 residues long. The germline CDR1 and CDR2 sequences are MNHNY and SVGAGI (reference sequence). The V end lost 7 bases, the J end lost 8 bases, and 21 bases lay between the germline ends. Written as DNA, the CDR3 is TGTGCCAGCACCCCCGGGCAGGGTAGGGTTGATGAGCAGTTCTTC. Translated, it gives CASTPGQGRVDEQFF.

The CDR3 bases are TGCGCCAGCAGCCCCAGGGCTAGCGACACAGATACGCAGTATTTT. Translating it yields CASSPRASDTDTQYF. The genes are TRBV4-3 and TRBJ2-3; perhaps TRBD2 as D (6 bases). Trimming took 4 bases from V and 2 from J, leaving 13 bases between them. CDR1 and CDR2 (germline): LGHNA, YSLEER. The length of the CDR3 is 15 residues.